This TCR beta chain was captured in a study of molecular identifiers for immune sequencing clone quantification. TCRdb processed the PCR reads anew with MiXCR; each CDR3 protein has one entry. This sample has some 320,000 distinct CDR3 sequences; over 20% occur once, and the top ten carry 0.81%. The CDR3 totals 12 residues. Germline CDR1 reads SQVTM; CDR2 reads ANQGSEA. The sequencing sample was made of naive CD8+ T cells from blood, with Jurkat cell RNA spiked in. Subset specified: FACS-sorted CD8+CD4-CCR7+CD45RA+ naive T cells. The TCR originated in a human donor in good health. Some libraries in this study had Jurkat cell RNA spiked in. V is TRBV29-1 and J is TRBJ2-7, with D perhaps TRBD1 (7 bases). CDR3 region: CGSRTQGGEQYF. The CDR3 nucleotides are TGCGGCTCCCGAACCCAGGGGGGCGAGCAGTACTTC.